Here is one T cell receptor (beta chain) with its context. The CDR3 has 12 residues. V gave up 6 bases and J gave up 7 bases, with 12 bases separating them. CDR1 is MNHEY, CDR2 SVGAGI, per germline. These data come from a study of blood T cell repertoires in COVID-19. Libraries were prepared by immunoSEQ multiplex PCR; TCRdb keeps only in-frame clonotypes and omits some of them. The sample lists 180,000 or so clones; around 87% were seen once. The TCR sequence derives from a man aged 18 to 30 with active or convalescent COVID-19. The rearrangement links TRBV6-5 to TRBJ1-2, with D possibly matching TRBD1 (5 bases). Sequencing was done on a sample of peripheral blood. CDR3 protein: CASRSGFGGYTF. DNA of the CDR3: TGTGCCAGCAGGTCAGGGTTTGGTGGCTACACCTTC.